Listed below are T cell receptor beta chains from one sample, sequenced in a study of T cells after yellow fever vaccination. In TCRdb, the 5' RACE reads were re-called with MiXCR into one record per CDR3 protein. The table lists 200,000 or so distinct CDR3 sequences, about 7% of them singletons, with roughly 1% in the top ten. Sequences were derived from CD4+ T cells sorted from PBMCs, sampled on the day of the yellow fever booster vaccination. The receptors here all came from a man aged 25-45 years who received the YFV17D yellow fever vaccine. Each CDR3 is given with its conserved first and last residue. The order of the fields is CDR3 length, clone size, J gene, D gene, V gene, CDR3 DNA, CDR3 protein. A D gene is named only where the DNA matches it firmly. A row's size may be missing; if present it is once, few, many or a size class.

>14|many|TRBJ2-4|NA|TRBV5-5
TGTGCCAGCAGTCCCGCCGGCAGGGAGAACATTCAGTACTTC
CASSPAGRENIQYF
>14|NA|TRBJ1-1|TRBD1|TRBV5-1
TGCGCCAGCAGCTTGGCCAGGGGGTACACTGAAGCTTTCTTT
CASSLARGYTEAFF
>13|many|TRBJ2-7|NA|TRBV5-5
TGTGCCAGCAGTTCAGTACGCCCCTACGAGCAGTACTTC
CASSSVRPYEQYF
>15|NA|TRBJ1-2|TRBD1|TRBV19
TGTGCCAGTAGCCCTTTGGACAGGAATGACTATGGCTACACCTTC
CASSPLDRNDYGYTF
>16|few|TRBJ1-2|NA|TRBV19
TGTGCCAGTGGGGACTACCGGGACCAGGGGACCTATGGCTACACCTTC
CASGDYRDQGTYGYTF
>16|few|TRBJ2-3|NA|TRBV5-4
TGTGCCAGCAGCTTCCTTTCGGGGGCTAGCACAGATACGCAGTATTTT
CASSFLSGASTDTQYF
>14|NA|TRBJ2-2|TRBD1|TRBV5-1
TGCGCCAGCATGGAGGACAGGGTCAGCGGGGAGCTGTTTTTT
CASMEDRVSGELFF
>15|NA|TRBJ2-7|NA|TRBV7-2
TGTGCCAGCAGCCCCTCGCCCACGTCAGGCCACGAGCAGTACTTC
CASSPSPTSGHEQYF
>13|few|TRBJ2-5|NA|TRBV18
TGTGCCAGCTCCCCCCCGGCCTCTAGGACCCAGTACTTC
CASSPPASRTQYF
>15|many|TRBJ2-3|NA|TRBV5-1
TGCGCCAGCAGCTGGAGAGGGGATCAAACAGATACGCAGTATTTT
CASSWRGDQTDTQYF
>16|few|TRBJ1-2|NA|TRBV7-2
TGTGCCAGCAGCTTAGTGGTGGCAAGTTCGTCCTATGGCTACACCTTC
CASSLVVASSSYGYTF
>14|few|TRBJ2-7|NA|TRBV7-2
TGTGCCAGCAGGCTTACCCCGCCTAGCTACGAGCAGTACTTC
CASRLTPPSYEQYF
>14|NA|TRBJ2-1|NA|TRBV18
TGTGCCAGCTCACCAAGGTGGCTTCCCCTGGTGGCGTTCTTC
CASSPRWLPLVAFF
>14|few|TRBJ2-5|NA|TRBV6-1
TGTGCCAGCAGCCCCTGGGGACCCCAAGAGACCCAGTACTTC
CASSPWGPQETQYF
>18|few|TRBJ2-1|TRBD2|TRBV23-1
TGCGCCAGCAGTGCGATCAATCTCCTTCTAGCGGGAGCTAATGAGCAGTTCTTC
CASSAINLLLAGANEQFF
>14|NA|TRBJ1-5|NA|TRBV28
TGTGCCAGCAGTCCACAACAGGGATATCAGCCCCAGCATTTT
CASSPQQGYQPQHF
>15|NA|TRBJ2-4|NA|TRBV3-1
TGTGCCAGCAGCCAACGCGGCGGGCTCGGAAACATTCAGTACTTC
CASSQRGGLGNIQYF
>15|NA|TRBJ1-2|TRBD1|TRBV6-5
TGTGCCAGCAGTTACTACGGGACAGGGCCTTATGGCTACACCTTC
CASSYYGTGPYGYTF
>16|many|TRBJ2-7|NA|TRBV5-8
TGTGCCAGCAGCTTCGCAGAAACTACGACCACCTACGAGCAGTACTTC
CASSFAETTTTYEQYF
>15|many|TRBJ2-5|TRBD2|TRBV28
TGTGCCAGCACCACTAGCGGGAGGGCCCTCGAGACCCAGTACTTC
CASTTSGRALETQYF
>14|many|TRBJ2-1|NA|TRBV2
TGTGCCAGCAATGCTGGACTACGTAACAATGAGCAGTTCTTC
CASNAGLRNNEQFF
>14|few|TRBJ2-3|TRBD2|TRBV19
TGTGCCACAAATCCGGGACTAGCGACAGATACGCAGTATTTT
CATNPGLATDTQYF
>14|many|TRBJ2-2|NA|TRBV6-5
TGTGCCAGCAGTTACTTCGGATCCACCGGGGAGCTGTTTTTT
CASSYFGSTGELFF
>14|NA|TRBJ2-3|TRBD2|TRBV7-2
TGTGCCAGCAGCTTTGGAGCGGGAGAGGATACGCAGTATTTT
CASSFGAGEDTQYF
>14|few|TRBJ2-1|NA|TRBV5-1
TGCGCCAGCAATACGGGACTTACGGCGAACGAGCAGTTCTTC
CASNTGLTANEQFF
>14|NA|TRBJ2-5|TRBD2|TRBV12-3/TRBV12-4
TGTGCCAGCAGGAAAGCGGGAGAAAGTGAGACCCAGTACTTC
CASRKAGESETQYF
>16|many|TRBJ2-1|NA|TRBV6-2/TRBV6-3
TGTGCCAGCAGATTACGGGACACCCGTTTATACAATGAGCAGTTCTTC
CASRLRDTRLYNEQFF
>14|many|TRBJ2-5|TRBD1|TRBV5-1
TGCGCCAGCAGCTCGGGACAGGGACAGGAGACCCAGTACTTC
CASSSGQGQETQYF
>14|few|TRBJ2-7|NA|TRBV5-1
TGCGCCAGCAGCTTGGAGGGGTTCTCCTACGAGCAGTACTTC
CASSLEGFSYEQYF
>14|few|TRBJ2-7|NA|TRBV4-2
TGTGCCAGCAGCCAAGATGTGGGGTCCTACGAGCAGTACTTC
CASSQDVGSYEQYF
>14|many|TRBJ2-1|NA|TRBV4-3
TGCGCCAGCAGCCGTACTTCCGCGTACAATGAGCAGTTCTTC
CASSRTSAYNEQFF
>14|many|TRBJ2-7|NA|TRBV5-1
TGCGCCAGCACCGGGGCAACCCGTTCCAACGAGCAGTACTTC
CASTGATRSNEQYF
>13|few|TRBJ1-2|NA|TRBV7-8
TGTGCCAGCAGCCGGATAGGTGACTATGGCTACACCTTC
CASSRIGDYGYTF
>14|many|TRBJ2-1|NA|TRBV5-4
TGTGCCAGCAGCCCGGTTGACCCGGGGGATGAGCAGTTCTTC
CASSPVDPGDEQFF
>13|many|TRBJ2-5|TRBD1|TRBV29-1
TGCAGCGCCAACAGACAGGGCTCGGAGACCCAGTACTTC
CSANRQGSETQYF
>15|NA|TRBJ2-1|NA|TRBV5-5
TGTGCCAGCAGCTCCACCGGGAGCTCACACAATGAGCAGTTCTTC
CASSSTGSSHNEQFF
>15|NA|TRBJ2-5|NA|TRBV7-2
TGTGCCAGCAGCTTTGACAGCGATGTCGCGGAGACCCAGTACTTC
CASSFDSDVAETQYF
>12|many|TRBJ2-5|NA|TRBV2
TGTGCCAGCAGTGAACTGGTTGAGACCCAGTACTTC
CASSELVETQYF
>18|NA|TRBJ2-5|NA|TRBV21-1
TGTGCCAGCAGCTTATACCCCGGGGACAGGGGGGAACATCAGACCCAGTACTTC
CASSLYPGDRGEHQTQYF
>17|few|TRBJ2-1|TRBD1|TRBV29-1
TGCAGCGCCCGTGGGACAGGGGGCGAAGTGGTATCCTATGAGCAGTTCTTC
CSARGTGGEVVSYEQFF
>15|NA|TRBJ1-4|TRBD1|TRBV23-1
TGCGCCAGCAGTCTAAACAGGGGAAAAAGGGAAAAACTGTTTTTT
CASSLNRGKREKLFF
>15|NA|TRBJ2-1|TRBD2|TRBV6-5
TGTGCCAGCAGTTACGGTAGCGGGTATGGGGCTGAGCAGTTCTTC
CASSYGSGYGAEQFF
>11|many|TRBJ2-1|NA|TRBV20-1
TGCAGTGCTAGAGATCCGAATGAGCAGTTCTTC
CSARDPNEQFF
>15|many|TRBJ2-3|NA|TRBV5-1
TGCGCCAGCAGCACCCCCCGGGGTAGCACAGATACGCAGTATTTT
CASSTPRGSTDTQYF
>13|NA|TRBJ2-5|TRBD2|TRBV15
TGTGCCACCAGGAGTACTAGCGAAAAGACCCAGTACTTC
CATRSTSEKTQYF
>14|many|TRBJ2-7|NA|TRBV7-2
TGTGCCAGCAGCTTGGGTATGGGTCACTACGAGCAGTACTTC
CASSLGMGHYEQYF
>13|many|TRBJ1-5|NA|TRBV7-2
TGTGCCAGCAGCGACGGAAGCAATCAGCCCCAGCATTTT
CASSDGSNQPQHF
>14|NA|TRBJ2-5|NA|TRBV5-4
TGTGCCAGCAGTCCGAGACAGGACCAAGAGACCCAGTACTTC
CASSPRQDQETQYF
>16|many|TRBJ2-1|NA|TRBV12-3/TRBV12-4
TGTGCCAGCAGTTCCGGCAACCTAGAACTAGCCACGAAGCAGTTCTTC
CASSSGNLELATKQFF
>15|NA|TRBJ2-2|NA|TRBV20-1
TGCAGTGCTAGAGTCACGGAAACGTACACCGGGGAGCTGTTTTTT
CSARVTETYTGELFF
>12|NA|TRBJ1-2|NA|TRBV5-6
TGTGCCAGCAGCTCATTCCGATATGGCTACACCTTC
CASSSFRYGYTF
>13|NA|TRBJ1-5|NA|TRBV6-2/TRBV6-3
TGTGCCAGCAGTTTCGACAGCCGCTGGTCCCAGCATTTT
CASSFDSRWSQHF
>12|NA|TRBJ2-7|NA|TRBV20-1
TGCAGTGCTACCAGGTCGCTCTACGAGCAGTACTTC
CSATRSLYEQYF